The 2 T cell receptor beta chains given below trace back to one sample, sequenced in a study of CD8 T cells in Susac syndrome. Reverse transcription of about 0.5 to 1 ug RNA was performed with random hexamers. TCRdb called the immunoSEQ multiplex PCR reads again in MiXCR, with one record for every CDR3 protein. Of under 250,000 distinct CDR3 sequences listed, less than 95% are singletons. The sequenced sample consisted of CD4+ T cells from PBMCs. These receptors all come from a human donor with Susac syndrome.

The chain links TRBV20-1 to TRBJ2-5; D is ambiguous. V was shortened by 6 bases and J by 4 bases, with 9 bases between the two germline ends. The CDR3 sequence is 11 residues long. The germline gives CDR1 DFQATT, CDR2 SNEGSKA (reference sequence). Here the CDR3 reads CSAAGGETQYF. DNA for the CDR3: TGCAGTGCAGCTGGTGGAGAGACCCAGTACTTC.

The chain is built from TRBV13 and TRBJ1-2; possibly TRBD1 for D (5 bases). From germline, CDR1 is PRHDT and CDR2 FYEKMQ (reference sequence). Between the trimmed V and J ends, which lost 3 bases and 3 bases, there was a span of 20 bases. The CDR3 spans 17 residues. In DNA form, the CDR3 reads TGTGCCAGCAGCTTGGAAGGGATCGGAGGGACGGACTATGGCTACACCTTC. Translated, it gives CASSLEGIGGTDYGYTF.